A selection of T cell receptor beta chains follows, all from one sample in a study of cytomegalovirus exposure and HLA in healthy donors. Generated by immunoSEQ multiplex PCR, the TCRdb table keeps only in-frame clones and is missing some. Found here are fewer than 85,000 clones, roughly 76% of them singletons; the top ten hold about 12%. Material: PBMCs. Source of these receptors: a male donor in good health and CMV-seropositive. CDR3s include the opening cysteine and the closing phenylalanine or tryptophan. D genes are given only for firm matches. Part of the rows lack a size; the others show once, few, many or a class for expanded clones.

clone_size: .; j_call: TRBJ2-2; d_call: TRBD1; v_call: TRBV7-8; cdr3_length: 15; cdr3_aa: CASRLQGANTGELFF; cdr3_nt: TGTGCCAGCAGATTACAGGGGGCGAACACCGGGGAGCTGTTTTTT
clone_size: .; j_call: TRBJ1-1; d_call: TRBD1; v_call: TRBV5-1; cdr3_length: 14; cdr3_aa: CASSLAGGNTEAFF; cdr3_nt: TGCGCCAGCAGCTTGGCAGGGGGGAACACTGAAGCTTTCTTT
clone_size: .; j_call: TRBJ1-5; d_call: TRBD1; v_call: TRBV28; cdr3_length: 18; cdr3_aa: CASSWATGGVLSNQPQHF; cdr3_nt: TGTGCCAGCAGTTGGGCGACAGGGGGCGTTCTTAGCAATCAGCCCCAGCATTTT
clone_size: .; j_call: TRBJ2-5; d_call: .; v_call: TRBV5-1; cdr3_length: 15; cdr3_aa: CASSQGQQQQETQYF; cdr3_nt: TGCGCCAGCAGCCAAGGACAACAGCAACAAGAGACCCAGTACTTC
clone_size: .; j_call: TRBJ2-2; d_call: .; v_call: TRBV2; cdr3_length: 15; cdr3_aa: CASSRDSSNTGELFF; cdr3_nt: TGTGCCAGCAGTCGGGATAGCTCAAACACCGGGGAGCTGTTTTTT
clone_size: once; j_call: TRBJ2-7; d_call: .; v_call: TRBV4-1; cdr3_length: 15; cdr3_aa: CASSQDPGDLDEQYF; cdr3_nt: TGCGCCAGCAGCCAAGATCCGGGAGACCTCGACGAGCAGTACTTC
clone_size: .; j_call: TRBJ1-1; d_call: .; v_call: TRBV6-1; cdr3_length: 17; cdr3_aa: CASSGLPGKRLDTEAFF; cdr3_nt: TGTGCCAGCAGTGGCCTACCCGGTAAGCGTTTGGACACTGAAGCTTTCTTT
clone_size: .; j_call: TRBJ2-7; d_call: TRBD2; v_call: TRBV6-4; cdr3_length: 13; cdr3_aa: CASSALPGGEQYF; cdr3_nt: TGTGCCAGCAGTGCCCTCCCCGGGGGGGAGCAGTACTTC
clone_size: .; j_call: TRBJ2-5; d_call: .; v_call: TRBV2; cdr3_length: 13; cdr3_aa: CASSWGGEETQYF; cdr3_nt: TGTGCCAGCAGTTGGGGCGGGGAAGAGACCCAGTACTTC
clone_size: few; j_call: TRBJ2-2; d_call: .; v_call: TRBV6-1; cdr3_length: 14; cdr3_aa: CASSSQGITGELFF; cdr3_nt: TGTGCCAGCAGTAGCCAGGGTATCACCGGGGAGCTGTTTTTT
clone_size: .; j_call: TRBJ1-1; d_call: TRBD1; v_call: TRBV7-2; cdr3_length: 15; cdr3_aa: CASSLTTGGLVEAFF; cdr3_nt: TGTGCCAGCAGCTTAACGACAGGGGGTTTGGTTGAAGCTTTCTTT
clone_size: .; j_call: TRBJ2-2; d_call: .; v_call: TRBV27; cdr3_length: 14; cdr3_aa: CASALRPNTGELFF; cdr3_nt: TGTGCCAGCGCCCTCAGGCCGAACACCGGGGAGCTGTTTTTT
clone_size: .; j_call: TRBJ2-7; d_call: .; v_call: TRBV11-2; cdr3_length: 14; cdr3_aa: CASSIDRSSYEQYF; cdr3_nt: TGTGCCAGCAGTATTGACAGGAGCTCCTACGAGCAGTACTTC
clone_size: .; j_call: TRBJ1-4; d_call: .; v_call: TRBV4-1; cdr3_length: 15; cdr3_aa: CASSSPGISKGKLFF; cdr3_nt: TGCGCCAGCAGCAGCCCCGGGATTTCAAAGGGAAAACTGTTTTTT
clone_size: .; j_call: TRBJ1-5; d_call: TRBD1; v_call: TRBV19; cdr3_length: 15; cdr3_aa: CASSIGDSFNQPQHF; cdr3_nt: TGTGCCAGTAGTATAGGGGACAGTTTCAATCAGCCCCAGCATTTT
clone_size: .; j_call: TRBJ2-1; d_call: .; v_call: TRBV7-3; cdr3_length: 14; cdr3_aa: CASSWVGGPNEQFF; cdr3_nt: TGTGCCAGCAGCTGGGTTGGAGGGCCCAATGAGCAGTTCTTC
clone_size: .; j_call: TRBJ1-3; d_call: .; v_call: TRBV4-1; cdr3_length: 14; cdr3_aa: CASSQGQTGNTIYF; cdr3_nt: TGCGCCAGCAGCCAAGGTCAGACTGGAAACACCATATATTTT
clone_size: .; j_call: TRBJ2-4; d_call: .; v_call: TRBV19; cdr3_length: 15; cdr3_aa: CASSIVEGSKNIQYF; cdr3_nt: TGTGCCAGTAGTATTGTGGAGGGATCCAAAAACATTCAGTACTTC
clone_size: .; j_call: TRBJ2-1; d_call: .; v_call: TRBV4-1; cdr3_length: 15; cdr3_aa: CASSQLAGVYNEQFF; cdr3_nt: TGCGCCAGCAGCCAACTGGCAGGGGTATACAATGAGCAGTTCTTC
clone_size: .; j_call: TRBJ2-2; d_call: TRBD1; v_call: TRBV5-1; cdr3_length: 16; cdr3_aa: CASSEAPGTGKGELFF; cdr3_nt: TGCGCCAGCAGCGAAGCCCCGGGGACAGGGAAAGGGGAGCTGTTTTTT
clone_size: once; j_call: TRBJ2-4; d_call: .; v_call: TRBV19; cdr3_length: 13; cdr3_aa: CASRGGAKNIQYF; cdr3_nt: TGTGCCAGTAGGGGGGGAGCCAAAAACATTCAGTACTTC
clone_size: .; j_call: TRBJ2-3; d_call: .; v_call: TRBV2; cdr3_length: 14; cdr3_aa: CASSPAGSTDTQYF; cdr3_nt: TGTGCCAGCAGCCCCGCGGGGAGCACAGATACGCAGTATTTT
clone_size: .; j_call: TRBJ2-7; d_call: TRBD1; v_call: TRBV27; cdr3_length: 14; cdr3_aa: CASSPGQGVYEQYF; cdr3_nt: TGTGCCAGCAGTCCGGGACAGGGGGTTTACGAGCAGTACTTC
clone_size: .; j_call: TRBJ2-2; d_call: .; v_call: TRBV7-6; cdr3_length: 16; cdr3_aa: CASSLEAGLGTGELFF; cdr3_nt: TGTGCCAGCAGCTTAGAGGCAGGGCTTGGGACCGGGGAGCTGTTTTTT
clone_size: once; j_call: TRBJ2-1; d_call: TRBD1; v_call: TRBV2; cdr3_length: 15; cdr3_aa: CASREQGAAQYEQFF; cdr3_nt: TGTGCCAGCAGAGAACAGGGGGCCGCCCAGTATGAGCAGTTCTTC
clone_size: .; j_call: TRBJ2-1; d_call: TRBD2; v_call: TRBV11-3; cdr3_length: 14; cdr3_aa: CASSFSGKGNEQFF; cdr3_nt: TGTGCCAGCAGCTTTAGCGGGAAGGGTAATGAGCAGTTCTTC
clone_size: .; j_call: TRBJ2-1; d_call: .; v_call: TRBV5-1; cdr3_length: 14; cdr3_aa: CASSFDRAYNEQFF; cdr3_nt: TGCGCCAGCAGCTTTGACAGAGCCTACAATGAGCAGTTCTTC
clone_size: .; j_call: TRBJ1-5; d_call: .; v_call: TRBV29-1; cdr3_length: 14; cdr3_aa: CSVTQGTGYQPQHF; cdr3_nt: TGCAGCGTGACCCAGGGTACCGGGTATCAGCCCCAGCATTTT
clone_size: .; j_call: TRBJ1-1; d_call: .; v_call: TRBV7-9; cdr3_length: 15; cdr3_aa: CVSSVNRAMNTEAFF; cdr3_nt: TGTGTCAGCAGCGTAAACAGGGCCATGAACACTGAAGCTTTCTTT
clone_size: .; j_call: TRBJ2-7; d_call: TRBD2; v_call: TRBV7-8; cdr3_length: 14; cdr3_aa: CASSFSGSFYEQYF; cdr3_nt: TGTGCCAGCAGCTTTAGCGGGAGTTTCTACGAGCAGTACTTC
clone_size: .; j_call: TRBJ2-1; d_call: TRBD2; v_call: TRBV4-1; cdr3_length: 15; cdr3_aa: CASSLSGSLGNEQFF; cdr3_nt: TGCGCCAGCAGCCTTAGCGGGAGTTTAGGGAATGAGCAGTTCTTC
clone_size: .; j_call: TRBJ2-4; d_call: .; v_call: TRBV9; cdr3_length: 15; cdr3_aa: CASSPRPLEKNIQYF; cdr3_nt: TGTGCCAGCAGCCCCCGCCCCCTAGAGAAAAACATTCAGTACTTC
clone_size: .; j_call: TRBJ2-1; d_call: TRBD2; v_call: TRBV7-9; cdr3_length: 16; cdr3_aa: CASSLELAGGRDEQFF; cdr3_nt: TGTGCCAGCAGCTTAGAACTAGCGGGAGGGAGAGATGAGCAGTTCTTC
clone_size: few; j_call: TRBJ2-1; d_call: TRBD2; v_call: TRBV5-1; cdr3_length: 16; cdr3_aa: CASSGEAGLAGSEQFF; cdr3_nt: TGCGCCAGCAGCGGGGAAGCGGGACTAGCGGGGTCCGAGCAGTTCTTC
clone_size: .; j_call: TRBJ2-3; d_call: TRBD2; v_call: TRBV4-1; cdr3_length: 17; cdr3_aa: CASSQESPSGIVDTQYF; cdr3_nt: TGCGCCAGCAGCCAAGAATCTCCAAGCGGGATAGTAGATACGCAGTATTTT
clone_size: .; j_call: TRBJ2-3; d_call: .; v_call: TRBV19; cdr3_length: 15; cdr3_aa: CATNAGRGGTDTQYF; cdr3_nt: TGTGCCACCAATGCTGGGAGGGGGGGCACAGATACGCAGTATTTT
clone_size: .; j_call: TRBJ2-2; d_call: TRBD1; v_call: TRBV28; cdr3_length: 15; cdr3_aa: CASSYNRGLTGELFF; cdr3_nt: TGTGCCAGCAGTTACAACAGGGGGCTTACCGGGGAGCTGTTTTTT
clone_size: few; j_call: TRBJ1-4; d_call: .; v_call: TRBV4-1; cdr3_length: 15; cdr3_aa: CASSQVLQKNEKLFF; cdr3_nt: TGCGCCAGCAGCCAAGTTTTACAGAAGAATGAAAAACTGTTTTTT
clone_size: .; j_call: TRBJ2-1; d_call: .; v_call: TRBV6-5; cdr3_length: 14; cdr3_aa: CASSRRRGLNEQFF; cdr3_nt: TGTGCCAGCAGCCGACGTCGAGGGCTCAATGAGCAGTTCTTC
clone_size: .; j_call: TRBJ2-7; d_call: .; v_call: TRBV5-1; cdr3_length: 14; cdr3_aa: CASSLDEGIGEQYF; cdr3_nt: TGCGCCAGCAGCTTGGATGAGGGCATCGGCGAGCAGTACTTC
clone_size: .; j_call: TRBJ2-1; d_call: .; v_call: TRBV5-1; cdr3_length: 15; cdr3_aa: CASSQGGGSYNEQFF; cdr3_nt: TGCGCCAGCAGCCAGGGGGGCGGATCCTACAATGAGCAGTTCTTC
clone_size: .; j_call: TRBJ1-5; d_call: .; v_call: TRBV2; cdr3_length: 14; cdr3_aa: CASGEWLSNQPQHF; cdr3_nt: TGTGCCAGCGGGGAGTGGCTTAGCAATCAGCCCCAGCATTTT
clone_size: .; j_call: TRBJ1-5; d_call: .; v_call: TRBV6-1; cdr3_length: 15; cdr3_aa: CASSVGSGVGQPQHF; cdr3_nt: TGTGCCAGCAGTGTAGGATCGGGGGTTGGGCAGCCCCAGCATTTT
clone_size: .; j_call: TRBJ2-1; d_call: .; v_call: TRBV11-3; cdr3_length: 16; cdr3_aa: CASSLQLDSAYNEQFF; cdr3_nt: TGTGCCAGCAGCTTACAGCTGGACAGCGCCTACAATGAGCAGTTCTTC
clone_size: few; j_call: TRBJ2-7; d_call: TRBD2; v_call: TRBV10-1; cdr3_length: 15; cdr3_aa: CASSVAGTSGYEQYF; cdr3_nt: TGCGCCAGCAGTGTTGCCGGGACTAGCGGGTACGAGCAGTACTTC
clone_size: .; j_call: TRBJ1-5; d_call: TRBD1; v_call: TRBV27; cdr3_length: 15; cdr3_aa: CASSTQGYSNQPQHF; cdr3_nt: TGTGCCAGCAGTACACAGGGGTATAGCAATCAGCCCCAGCATTTT
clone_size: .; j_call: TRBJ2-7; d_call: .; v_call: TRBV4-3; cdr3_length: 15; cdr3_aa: CASSQGLAPGHEQYF; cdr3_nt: TGCGCCAGCAGCCAAGGGCTGGCCCCAGGCCACGAGCAGTACTTC
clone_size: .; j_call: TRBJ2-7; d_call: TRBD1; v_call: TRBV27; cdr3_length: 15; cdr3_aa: CASNRVGDRGHEQYF; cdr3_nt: TGTGCCAGCAACCGAGTTGGGGACAGGGGGCACGAGCAGTACTTC
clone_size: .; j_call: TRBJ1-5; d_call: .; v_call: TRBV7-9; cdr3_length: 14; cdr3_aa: CASSTIQVNQPQHF; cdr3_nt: TGTGCCAGCAGCACCATTCAGGTTAATCAGCCCCAGCATTTT